The 12 T cell receptor beta chains listed next were all sequenced from one sample in a study of Graves' ophthalmopathy and Graves' hyperthyroidism. The TCR beta CDR3 regions underwent amplification from RNA transcripts. Second-round multiplex PCR came after a first-round RT-PCR that employed HTBI primers. TCRdb re-called the multiplex PCR reads through MiXCR, storing one row per CDR3 protein. The sample lists over a million distinct CDR3 sequences; 35% to 40% were seen once. The sample consisted of peripheral blood or thyroid tissue (not recorded which). These receptors were obtained from an adult man with Graves' hyperthyroidism.

The chain combines TRBV12-3 or TRBV12-4 with TRBJ1-1, with 9 positions matching TRBD1. The J segment lost 3 bases and the V segment lost 10 bases, leaving 9 bases of the junction unmatched. This CDR3 spans 14 amino acids. CDR3 in DNA: TGTGCCAACCTCCCCGGGACAGGGTACACTGAAGCTTTCTTT. Protein sequence: CANLPGTGYTEAFF.

The gene calls are TRBV7-2 and TRBJ1-5; possible D gene TRBD1, 5 bases. Germline-derived CDR1 and CDR2 are SGHTA and FQGNSA. The V and J ends lost 5 bases and 7 bases respectively, with 24 bases between them. The CDR3 covers 17 residues. CDR3 residues: CASSPPLGDEWFQPQHF. The CDR3 region has the DNA TGTGCCAGCAGCCCCCCGTTGGGGGATGAATGGTTCCAGCCCCAGCATTTT. The complete variable domain, with remaining parts taken from reference TRBV7-2 and TRBJ1-5, reads GAGVSQSPSNKVTEKGKDVELRCDPISGHTALYWYRQSLGQGLEFLIYFQGNSAPDKSGLPSDRFSAERTGGSVSTLTIQRTQQEDSAVYLCASSPPLGDEWFQPQHFGDGTRLSIL.

V and J are TRBV10-2 and TRBJ1-2, with D possibly matching TRBD1 (6 bases). V lost 0 bases and J lost 6, with 17 bases in between. CDR1 is WSHSY, CDR2 SAAADI, per germline. This CDR3 region has 16 residues. This chain's CDR3 is CASSESRSGAGDGYTF. The CDR3 DNA reads as TGCGCCAGCAGTGAGTCGAGGTCAGGTGCAGGGGATGGCTACACCTTC.

The chain employs TRBV9 and TRBJ1-2; the match to TRBD1 covers 10 bases. Germline CDR1 and CDR2: SGDLS and YYNGEE. Trimming removed 3 bases from V and 4 bases from J; junction bases left unmatched: 3. This CDR3 has 14 amino acids. CDR3: CASSGWDRGYGYTF. CDR3 nucleotide sequence: TGTGCCAGCAGCGGGTGGGACAGGGGCTATGGCTACACCTTC. The full variable domain, completed using reference TRBV9 and TRBJ1-2, is DSGVTQTPKHLITATGQRVTLRCSPRSGDLSVYWYQQSLDQGLQFLIQYYNGEERAKGNILERFSAQQFPDLHSELNLSSLELGDSALYFCASSGWDRGYGYTFGSGTRLTVV.

A remark on this clonotype: Here the CDR3 omits its conserved ending phenylalanine or tryptophan, so a read error is the likely source. The DNA is omitted, as the CDR3 cannot be located on it reliably, and the CDR3 follows TCRdb's listing. The genes are TRBV10-3 and TRBJ2-6; TRBD2 was called by the table and not checked on the DNA. In germline, CDR1 is ENHRY, CDR2 SYGVKD. The CDR3 region is 12 residues in length, termini included. Here the CDR3 reads CAISDGTSGFNT.

The sample holds many counts of this clonotype. CDR3 nucleotides: TGCAGCGTTGCTGAGGGTACGAATGAGCAGTTCTTC. Protein: CSVAEGTNEQFF. The V gene is TRBV29-1, the J gene TRBJ2-1, with D perhaps matching TRBD2 (5 bases). The CDR3 has 12 residues. Germline assignment: CDR1 SQVTM and CDR2 ANQGSEA. V lost 4 bases to trimming and J lost 7 bases, with 11 bases between them.

This CDR3 reads CASSSDPETEAFF. CDR3 nucleotides: TGTGCCAGCAGCTCAGACCCGGAGACTGAAGCTTTCTTT. The chain carries TRBV9 and TRBJ1-1; D gene unclear. The V gene lost 4 bases and the J gene lost 5 bases, with 12 bases spanning the gap. The CDR3 has 13 residues. Germline CDR1 is SGDLS and CDR2 is YYNGEE. Full variable domain (outside the CDR3, taken from reference TRBV9 and TRBJ1-1): DSGVTQTPKHLITATGQRVTLRCSPRSGDLSVYWYQQSLDQGLQFLIQYYNGEERAKGNILERFSAQQFPDLHSELNLSSLELGDSALYFCASSSDPETEAFFGQGTRLTVV.

Ten or more counts support this clonotype. The V and J genes are TRBV5-1 and TRBJ2-2, with D perhaps TRBD1 or TRBD2 (5 bases each). The CDR3 contains 14 residues. Germline CDR1 is SGHRS and CDR2 is YFSETQ. Trimming cost V 2 bases and J 4 bases, with 9 bases left between them. The CDR3 region is CASSFGTLTGELFF. The CDR3 region has the DNA TGCGCCAGCAGCTTTGGGACGCTCACCGGGGAGCTGTTTTTT.

The chain joins TRBV7-2 to TRBJ2-2; no clear D gene. Germline CDR1 SGHTA, CDR2 FQGNSA. V was cut by 5 bases and J by 1 base, with 8 bases left in between. This CDR3 is 14 amino acids long. The CDR3 sequence: CASSHRGNTGELFF. CDR3 nucleotides: TGTGCCAGCAGCCACCGAGGGAACACCGGGGAGCTGTTTTTT.

This chain joins TRBV19 and TRBJ2-5, with D uncertain. V was clipped by 9 bases and J by 9 bases, with 20 bases between them. The CDR3 totals 13 residues. Germline V CDR1 and CDR2: LNHDA, SQIVND (reference sequence). This CDR3 reads CASASKTLQPQYF. The CDR3 DNA reads TGTGCCAGCGCTTCAAAGACCCTACAGCCCCAGTACTTC. Full variable domain (outside the CDR3, taken from reference TRBV19 and TRBJ2-5): DGGITQSPKYLFRKEGQNVTLSCEQNLNHDAMYWYRQDPGQGLRLIYYSQIVNDFQKGDIAEGYSVSREKKESFPLTVTSAQKNPTAFYLCASASKTLQPQYFGPGTRLLVL.

As for this clonotype: A single base separates this from a much larger clone, so it may be a read error. J is TRBJ2-7 and V is TRBV7-9; D not resolved. The germline V gene encodes CDR1 SEHNR and CDR2 FQNEAQ (reference sequence). CDR3 length: 12 residues. The V end was cut by 5 bases, the J end by 6 bases, with 11 bases between. The CDR3 DNA is TGTGCCAGCAGCCATGTCCCGGGCGAGCAGTACTTC. Translated: CASSHVPGEQYF.

This clonotype has at least ten counts. This sequence joins TRBV5-1 and TRBJ1-4; D call uncertain. Trimming shortened V by 0 bases and J by 7 bases, and 10 bases separated the two germline ends. From germline, CDR1 is SGHRS and CDR2 YFSETQ. This CDR3 contains 14 residues. The CDR3 DNA sequence: TGCGCCAGCAGCTTGGTTGGGATGAGTGAAAAACTGTTTTTT. Its protein is CASSLVGMSEKLFF. The full variable domain, rest sourced from reference TRBV5-1 and TRBJ1-4, is KAGVTQTPRYLIKTRGQQVTLSCSPISGHRSVSWYQQTPGQGLQFLFEYFSETQRNKGNFPGRFSGRQFSNSRSEMNVSTLELGDSALYLCASSLVGMSEKLFFGSGTQLSVL.